The sequence of this TCR beta chain was determined in a study of blood T cell repertoires in COVID-19 (TCRdb year 2020). About the full investigation: Samples from collaborators originated in the United States, Italy and Spain and spanned both the acute and convalescent phases of COVID-19. Samples were obtained from the ongoing ImmuneRACE study (first 160 participants) and from 1,254 subjects provided by 6 global collaborators. Where available, HLA class I and class II types were taken from metadata supplied by the sample provider and were not determined by assay-based typing. The material from the prospective study consisted of cDNA or gDNA derived from T cells, B-cell-depleted T cells, or PBMCs. The sample metadata nearly always contained a de-identified subject ID, COVID-19 status, age in years and sex. The repertoires were released in a freely available public database meant as a resource for research on the immune response to SARS-CoV-2. Deeply sampled blood TCRbeta repertoires from subjects exposed to, actively infected with, or recovered from COVID-19 were included in the dataset.

The paper as a whole reports these results and caveats: Clinical and demographic metadata were provided uncurated, with the amount varying by source and participant.

Comment on this clone: No antigen is known for it. No base-level quality is on record; no much larger clone is a single base apart.

CDR1 GTSNPN and CDR2 SVGIG are derived from the germline V gene (reference sequence). V and J are truncated by 0 bases and 6 bases respectively, leaving an intervening sequence of 12 bases. Measured from the cysteine to the phenylalanine, the CDR3 is 14 residues long. The entry retains the CDR3 DNA only, 42 bases that are in frame from base 1. Participants in the prospective study were enrolled through a virtual design, were aged 18 to 89 years, and lived in 24 United States geographic areas. To assign participants to cohorts, the prospective study relied on clinical history that participants themselves reported in a screening survey and a study questionnaire. Recovered participants in ImmuneRACE Cohort 3 were defined by two consecutive negative NP/OP PCR tests, clearance by a healthcare professional, or resolution of symptoms. Mobile phlebotomists in the prospective study collected whole blood, serum and a nasopharyngeal or oropharyngeal swab from every participant. Participants in the prospective study had the option to provide additional blood draws and questionnaires over a 2-month period. Before DNA extraction, prospective study blood samples were shipped either frozen or at room temperature.

TCRbeta CDR3 regions were amplified from genomic DNA by means of the immunoSEQ Assay, a bias-controlled multiplex PCR. In the original analysis: Within the assay, amplification of reference gene primers was used to estimate how many nucleated cells each sample contained. To quantify the absolute abundance of each unique TCRbeta CDR3 rearrangement, sequence reads were collapsed and filtered. Productive Simpson clonality was computed per sample as the square root of Simpson's diversity index over productive rearrangements. This immuneACCESS table, as held by TCRdb, lists in-frame sequences with V and J called but not all clones. Of the missing ones, under half trace to an unresolved V gene in checked studies; the others have no known cause. D and trimming were read from the DNA, whereas the V and J calls and clone size are those reported in that table. The sample records approximately 300,000 clones, 85% to 90% of which are singletons. Around 9.3% of the sample is held by the ten biggest clonotypes.

The sample taken for sequencing was PBMCs or T cells enriched from blood (not recorded which). The receptor comes from a woman under 30 who had recovered from COVID-19. The chain uses TRBV30 and TRBJ2-1, and possibly TRBD2, on 5 matching bases. The CDR3 region reads CAWSVLSVRNEQFF. The DNA sequence follows: TGTGCCTGGAGTGTACTTAGCGTACGCAATGAGCAGTTCTTC.